A single sample gave rise to the 7 T cell receptor beta chains below, sequenced in a study of blood T cell repertoires in COVID-19. Libraries were prepared by immunoSEQ multiplex PCR; TCRdb keeps only in-frame clonotypes and omits some of them. The sample contains under 100,000 clones, 90% of which appear only once. Sequenced material: peripheral blood. These receptors were obtained from a man over 45 with acute or convalescent COVID-19.

J is TRBJ2-7 and V is TRBV9, with 7 bases aligning to TRBD1. V shed 4 bases and J 7 bases; nucleotides not matched to a gene: 11. The CDR3 runs to 14 residues. Germline-derived CDR1 and CDR2 are SGDLS and YYNGEE. The CDR3 spells CASSPRTGLGEQYF. The CDR3 nucleotides read TGTGCCAGCAGCCCACGGACAGGCCTAGGGGAGCAGTACTTC.

This clone is judged medium-sized. This chain joins TRBV29-1 and TRBJ1-3; 7 bases fit TRBD1. CDR3 length: 13 amino acids. V shed 7 bases, J shed 4 bases, and the junction held 7 bases outside the gene matches. Germline assignment: CDR1 SQVTM and CDR2 ANQGSEA. The CDR3: CSGQGVIGNTIYF. The CDR3 bases are TGCAGCGGTCAGGGGGTAATCGGAAACACCATATATTTT.

The chain employs TRBV11-2 and TRBJ2-1, with a weak D call TRBD2 (6 bases). Germline V gives CDR1 SGHAT, CDR2 FQNNGV. The CDR3 covers 15 residues. V shed 3 bases and J shed 0 bases, with 9 bases lying between them. The CDR3 reads CASSFLAHSYNEQFF. The CDR3 DNA sequence: TGTGCCAGCAGCTTTCTAGCGCACTCCTACAATGAGCAGTTCTTC.

V usage is TRBV15 and J usage is TRBJ1-3, with TRBD1 identical over 8 bases. J was trimmed by 4 bases and V by 0 bases; bases with no gene match: 5. The CDR3 has 16 amino acids. CDR1 is LNHNV and CDR2 is YYDKDF in the germline V gene (reference sequence). The CDR3 sequence: CATSRDVGTGGNTIYF. The DNA of the CDR3 is TGTGCCACCAGCAGAGATGTGGGGACAGGAGGAAACACCATATATTTT.

The J gene is TRBJ2-3, the V gene TRBV29-1; a possible D gene is TRBD2 (6 bases). Germline V gene data show CDR1 as SQVTM and CDR2 as ANQGSEA. Trimming removed 3 bases from V and 1 base from J, with 11 bases in between. The CDR3 length is 14 residues. CDR3 protein: CSVEGSGGTDTQYF. The CDR3 DNA is TGCAGCGTTGAGGGTAGCGGAGGCACAGATACGCAGTATTTT.

The chain has TRBV30 and TRBJ1-2; 7 nucleotides match TRBD1. V shed 5 bases, J shed 8 bases, and the junction held 11 bases outside the gene matches. The CDR3 has 13 amino acids. Per the germline V gene, CDR1 is GTSNPN and CDR2 is SVGIG (reference sequence). The CDR3 spells CAWVPAGGLGYTF. As DNA, the CDR3 is TGTGCCTGGGTTCCAGCAGGGGGGCTAGGCTACACCTTC.

The J gene is TRBJ2-1, the V gene TRBV9; D not certain. This CDR3 spans 13 amino acids. Per the germline V gene, CDR1 is SGDLS and CDR2 is YYNGEE. V lost 1 base to trimming and J lost 3 bases, with 5 bases between them. DNA of the CDR3: TGTGCCAGCAGCGTAACATTCTACAATGAGCAGTTCTTC. This encodes CASSVTFYNEQFF.